The 5 T cell receptor beta chains given below trace back to one sample, sequenced in a study of follicular helper T cells after annual influenza vaccination. Time point of the sample: 2014-2015 season, 7 days after vaccination. Clones were read by immunoSEQ multiplex PCR, and TCRdb kept only the in-frame ones, dropping some. The sample yields some 9,800 clones, around four fifths seen once. The sequences come from CXCR5- memory CD4+ T cells sorted from blood, collected 7 days after influenza vaccination. Receptor source: an adult who received the influenza vaccine.

V and J are TRBV7-2 and TRBJ2-3; TRBD1 agrees at 11 bases. The CDR3 has 14 residues. Germline CDR1 is SGHTA and CDR2 is FQGNSA. The junction had 0 bases not matched to a gene; V was cut back by 3 bases and J by 4 bases. This CDR3 reads CASSLGQGADTQYF. In DNA, the CDR3 is TGTGCCAGCAGCTTGGGACAGGGGGCAGATACGCAGTATTTT.

The chain joins TRBV4-3 to TRBJ1-5, with D possibly TRBD1 on 5 matching bases. The V end lost 0 bases, the J end lost 5 bases, and 20 bases lay between the germline ends. Germline loops: CDR1 LGHNA, CDR2 YSLEER. The CDR3 has 18 amino acids. The CDR3 spells CASSQDFIGRQWDQPQHF. CDR3 bases: TGCGCCAGCAGCCAAGATTTTATCGGGAGACAGTGGGATCAGCCCCAGCATTTT.

This chain links TRBV6-5 with TRBJ2-3; 7 nucleotides align to TRBD1. The CDR3 is made up of 14 amino acids. Germline-derived CDR1 and CDR2 are MNHEY and SVGAGI. J gave up 4 bases and V 5 bases, and 6 bases lay outside the gene matches. The CDR3 loop is CASSQWDRPDTQYF. The CDR3 region has the DNA TGTGCCAGCAGTCAGTGGGACAGACCAGATACGCAGTATTTT.

The chain employs TRBV23-1 and TRBJ1-5; D call uncertain. TRBV23-1 is known as an ORF, though its function is uncertain. V lost 2 bases and J lost 4, with 18 bases in between. This CDR3 comprises 17 residues. The CDR3 sequence is CASSQAGRVAGNQPQHF. The CDR3 DNA sequence: TGCGCCAGCAGTCAAGCAGGTCGGGTGGCTGGGAATCAGCCCCAGCATTTT.

The chain joins TRBV4-1 to TRBJ2-7; 11 nucleotides match TRBD2. The CDR3 has 18 amino acids. V lost 0 bases, J lost 2 bases, and 9 bases stayed unmatched. CDR1 is MGHRA, CDR2 YSYEKL, per germline. The CDR3 DNA is TGCGCCAGCAGCCAAGAATCCCTAGCGGGGGGTCGGGCCTACGAGCAGTACTTC. It is translated as CASSQESLAGGRAYEQYF.